The 22 T cell receptor beta chains below come from one sample, sequenced in a study of beta chain features in type 1 diabetes. These receptors have no identified antigens. Notes on the study in general: Moderate yet significant TCRB CDR3 shortening was seen in Type 1 diabetes patients in all four CD4+ subsets.

The isolated RNA, all of it, was reverse transcribed, so expressed TCRB transcripts were what got sequenced. Repertoires were generated with immunoSEQ multiplex PCR, while TCRdb's copy carries only in-frame clones and drops some. The sample has 150,000 to 200,000 clones; roughly 63% are singletons. The sequenced sample was naive CD4+ T cells from blood. The receptors derive from a man aged 25-45 years with type 1 diabetes.

This clone was observed a handful of times. This CDR3 reads CSADRGTEAFF. The CDR3 DNA is TGCAGTGCGGATAGGGGCACTGAAGCTTTCTTT. The chain joins TRBV20-1 to TRBJ1-1, with D possibly TRBD1 on 5 matching bases. Germline V gives CDR1 DFQATT, CDR2 SNEGSKA (reference sequence). This CDR3 has 11 residues. V lost 6 bases, J lost 4 bases, and 9 bases lay in between.

The chain joins TRBV18 to TRBJ2-1; 10 positions agree with TRBD2. J lost 7 bases, V lost 1 base, and 7 bases had no gene match. CDR3 length: 16 amino acids. The V gene's germline CDR1 is KGHSH and CDR2 LQKENI. For the CDR3, the DNA is TGTGCCAGCTCACCACAGACTAGCGGGTATGGGAATGAGCAGTTCTTC. Protein sequence: CASSPQTSGYGNEQFF. The whole variable domain, filled in from reference TRBV18 and TRBJ2-1, reads NAGVMQNPRHLVRRRGQEARLRCSPMKGHSHVYWYRQLPEEGLKFMVYLQKENIIDESGMPKERFSAEFPKEGPSILRIQQVVRGDSAAYFCASSPQTSGYGNEQFFGPGTRLTVL.

This clone was found a few times. CDR3 nucleotide sequence: TGTGCCAGCAGTTACCAGGGAAACTATGGCTACACCTTC. Translating it yields CASSYQGNYGYTF. The J gene is TRBJ1-2, the V gene TRBV6-5; possible D gene TRBD1, 5 bases. The CDR3 covers 13 residues. CDR1 and CDR2 (germline): MNHEY, SVGAGI. V shed 2 bases and J shed 2 bases, with 6 bases lying between them.

This clone was counted between two and nine times. This chain joins TRBV29-1 and TRBJ2-5; a possible D gene is TRBD1 (5 bases). Germline CDR1 and CDR2: SQVTM and ANQGSEA. This CDR3 is 12 amino acids long. Deletions cut 3 bases from V and 5 bases from J, with 10 bases between. In DNA, the CDR3 is TGCAGCGTTGATGTGGGGCGGGAGACCCAGTACTTC. Its translation is CSVDVGRETQYF.

The chain joins TRBV30 to TRBJ1-2; D is perhaps TRBD1 (5 bases). Trimming took off 0 bases at V and 8 bases at J, with 10 bases between the two ends. The CDR3 has 12 residues. Germline CDR1 GTSNPN, CDR2 SVGIG (reference sequence). As DNA, the CDR3 is TGTGCCTGGAGTGTGGGACCGTGGGGCTACACCTTC. Translated, it gives CAWSVGPWGYTF.

The CDR3 sequence is CASSLFPTSTDTQYF. In nucleotides, the CDR3 is TGTGCCAGCAGCTTATTCCCGACTAGCACAGATACGCAGTATTTT. The chain combines TRBV7-2 with TRBJ2-3; unclear D gene. CDR1 and CDR2 from the germline V gene are SGHTA and FQGNSA. The CDR3 totals 15 residues. The germline V and J ends were trimmed by 2 bases and 0 bases, with 9 bases remaining between them.

The chain carries TRBV7-9 and TRBJ2-7; D may be TRBD1 (5 bases). Germline lookup yields CDR1 SEHNR and CDR2 FQNEAQ (reference sequence). This CDR3 has 14 residues. Deletions cut 4 bases from V and 2 bases from J, with 12 bases between. The CDR3 bases are TGTGCCAGCAGCTCCCCGAGACAGCCCTACGAGCAGTACTTC. Amino acid sequence: CASSSPRQPYEQYF. Based on the CDR3 plus reference TRBV7-9 and TRBJ2-7, the full variable domain is DTGVSQNPRHKITKRGQNVTFRCDPISEHNRLYWYRQTLGQGPEFLTYFQNEAQLEKSRLLSDRFSAERPKGSFSTLEIQRTEQGDSAMYLCASSSPRQPYEQYFGPGTRLTVT.

V usage is TRBV28 and J usage is TRBJ2-3; D is possibly TRBD1 or TRBD2 (5 bases each). The CDR3 extends over 16 amino acids. Germline V CDR1 and CDR2: MDHEN, SYDVKM. Trimming cost V 7 bases and J 4 bases, with 21 bases left between them. The DNA of the CDR3 is TGTGCCAGCAACCATGGGCAGGGAGTTTTTTCAGATACGCAGTATTTT. It is translated as CASNHGQGVFSDTQYF.

The chain recombines TRBV7-2 with TRBJ2-3; D is unresolved. V was clipped by 6 bases and J by 1 base, with 2 bases between them. The CDR3 length is 11 residues. Germline V gene sequence: CDR1 SGHTA, CDR2 FQGNSA. CDR3 amino acids: CASRRTDTQYF. The CDR3 DNA is TGTGCCAGCAGACGCACAGATACGCAGTATTTT.

The rearrangement uses TRBV27 and TRBJ2-7; 9 bases are shared with TRBD1. Germline assignment: CDR1 MNHEY and CDR2 SMNVEV (reference sequence). V lost 6 bases and J lost 0; bases outside the gene matches: 3. CDR3 length: 14 amino acids. CDR3 sequence reads: CASSGTGSSYEQYF. The CDR3 bases are TGTGCCAGCAGCGGGACAGGGAGCTCCTACGAGCAGTACTTC.

Notes on this clone: The same CDR3 also results from other DNA sequences found in this sample. The V gene is TRBV4-1, the J gene TRBJ1-2; D gene unclear. Germline values: CDR1 MGHRA, CDR2 YSYEKL. The CDR3 length is 12 residues. V dropped 0 bases and J dropped 4 bases, with 3 bases sitting between them. The CDR3 nucleotides read TGCGCCAGCAGCCAAGACGGCTATGGCTACACCTTC. Translated: CASSQDGYGYTF.

This clone has only a few counts. The chain carries TRBV25-1 and TRBJ1-2, with a tentative D call TRBD1 (6 bases). The CDR3 consists of 12 residues. Germline-derived CDR1 and CDR2 are MGHDK and SYGVNS. V was clipped by 6 bases and J by 2 bases, with 7 bases between them. Written as DNA, the CDR3 is TGTGCCAGCAGCCAGGGGAACTATGGCTACACCTTC. Its protein product is CASSQGNYGYTF.

The chain recombines TRBV30 with TRBJ1-5; tentative D call: TRBD1 (5 bases). Trimming shortened V by 0 bases and J by 1 base, and 10 bases separated the two germline ends. The V gene's germline CDR1 is GTSNPN and CDR2 SVGIG (reference sequence). CDR3 length equals 15 residues. The CDR3 loop is CAWSVRQGSNQPQHF. The CDR3 nucleotides are TGTGCCTGGAGTGTACGGCAGGGAAGCAATCAGCCCCAGCATTTT.

The genes are TRBV13 and TRBJ1-2; D gene ambiguous. V was cut by 0 bases and J by 4 bases, with 12 bases left in between. CDR1 is PRHDT, CDR2 FYEKMQ, per germline (reference sequence). The CDR3 is 15 amino acids. The CDR3 loop is CASSLGLGTGYGYTF. For the CDR3, the DNA is TGTGCCAGCAGCTTAGGCCTGGGTACGGGCTATGGCTACACCTTC.

V gene TRBV19 combines with J gene TRBJ1-5; TRBD1 is a possible D gene (6 bases). The ends were cut back, 1 base at V and 2 bases at J, with 12 bases in the middle. The CDR3 sequence is 16 residues long. The germline V gene has CDR1 LNHDA and CDR2 SQIVND (reference sequence). DNA for the CDR3: TGTGCCAGTAGTATAGTCGCGGGGGCTGGCAATCAGCCCCAGCATTTT. Amino acids: CASSIVAGAGNQPQHF.

This chain uses TRBV5-4 with TRBJ1-2, with D possibly being TRBD1 (6 bases). Trimming pared 3 bases from V and 6 bases from J, leaving 12 bases between. This CDR3 is built from 13 residues. CDR1 is SGHNT and CDR2 is YYREEE in the germline V gene (reference sequence). The CDR3 DNA reads as TGTGCCAGCAGCTGGGCCGGGGGCGATGGCTACACCTTC. Its protein product is CASSWAGGDGYTF.

The V and J genes are TRBV4-1 and TRBJ2-7; 10 bases fit TRBD1. Trimming removed 4 bases from V and 4 bases from J; junction bases left unmatched: 4. The CDR3 sequence is 14 residues long. Germline lookup yields CDR1 MGHRA and CDR2 YSYEKL. CDR3 region: CASSLDRGRYEQYF. The CDR3 region has the DNA TGCGCCAGCAGCCTCGACAGGGGGCGGTACGAGCAGTACTTC.

This chain connects TRBV9 to TRBJ2-5, with TRBD1 matching 9 bases. The CDR3 contains 15 residues. CDR1 and CDR2 from the germline V gene are SGDLS and YYNGEE. Trimming took 4 bases from V and 4 from J; bases not matched to a gene: 8. CDR3 sequence reads: CASSTGTGTGETQYF. The DNA for the CDR3 is TGTGCCAGCAGCACTGGGACAGGGACGGGAGAGACCCAGTACTTC.

The chain joins TRBV6-8 to TRBJ2-1; no definite D call. Deletions cut 7 bases from V and 0 bases from J, with 16 bases between. Germline loops: CDR1 MNHGY, CDR2 SAAAGT. The CDR3 loop spans 16 amino acids. DNA of the CDR3: TGTGCCAGCATCCTAGTCTTAACGAGCTCCTACAATGAGCAGTTCTTC. Its protein product is CASILVLTSSYNEQFF.

This chain links TRBV4-3 with TRBJ2-7; tentative D call: TRBD2 (5 bases). Per the germline V gene, CDR1 is LGHNA and CDR2 is YSLEER. The CDR3 sequence is 15 residues long. The V gene lost 1 base and the J gene lost 2 bases, with 12 bases spanning the gap. The CDR3 coding sequence is TGCGCCAGCAGCCAAGGTCCGGGGTTAACCTACGAGCAGTACTTC. It codes for CASSQGPGLTYEQYF.

This clone turned up a few times. The V and J genes are TRBV9 and TRBJ2-5; D not certain. The V gene's germline CDR1 is SGDLS and CDR2 YYNGEE. CDR3 length: 14 residues. Trimming pared 1 base from V and 4 bases from J, leaving 11 bases between. The CDR3 loop reads CASSVFSEGETQYF. CDR3 nucleotide sequence: TGTGCCAGCAGCGTATTCTCCGAAGGAGAGACCCAGTACTTC. Looking up the rest from reference TRBV9 and TRBJ2-5 gives the full variable domain: DSGVTQTPKHLITATGQRVTLRCSPRSGDLSVYWYQQSLDQGLQFLIQYYNGEERAKGNILERFSAQQFPDLHSELNLSSLELGDSALYFCASSVFSEGETQYFGPGTRLLVL.

The sample holds a few counts of this clone. J is TRBJ1-2 and V is TRBV29-1; 9 bases agree with TRBD1. V dropped 5 bases and J dropped 6; count of bases not matched to a gene: 10. Germline loops: CDR1 SQVTM, CDR2 ANQGSEA. This CDR3 comprises 14 residues. CDR3 coding DNA: TGCAGCGTTAAGTTACAGGGGGCGAAAGATGGCTACACCTTC. Translated, it gives CSVKLQGAKDGYTF.